These T cell receptor beta chains were read from a single sample in a study of OX40 agonist ivuxolimab in advanced cancers. Data came from immunoSEQ multiplex PCR; TCRdb stores just in-frame clones and leaves some out. The sample records approximately 20,000 clones, around three quarters being singletons. The specimen comprised CD4+ or CD8+ T cells sorted from blood, sampled in a trial of the OX40 agonist ivuxolimab. The receptors were sampled from an adult with an advanced solid tumor such as melanoma, head and neck, liver or kidney cancer. Each CDR3 is given without its conserved first and last residue. Each record gives: J gene, V gene, CDR3 protein.

J: TRBJ2-3; V: TRBV2; CDR3: ANTLRDRGLSTDTQY
J: TRBJ2-2; V: TRBV7-2; CDR3: ASSLGHLTGELF
J: TRBJ2-7; V: TRBV2; CDR3: ASSEQGTVYEQY
J: TRBJ2-3; V: TRBV4-1; CDR3: ASSQFNRGGTDTQY
J: TRBJ1-6; V: TRBV7-6; CDR3: ASSLKADNSPLH
J: TRBJ1-3; V: TRBV27; CDR3: ASREKQGEGNTIY
J: TRBJ2-2; V: TRBV29-1; CDR3: SVEAPSTAFREHRGAV
J: TRBJ1-1; V: TRBV10-3; CDR3: AISEGVLNTEAF
J: TRBJ2-1; V: TRBV7-6; CDR3: ASSLAEHNEQF
J: TRBJ2-7; V: TRBV6-1; CDR3: ASSGGTGVLTEQY